Each of the 20 T cell receptor beta chains below was sequenced from the same sample in a study of T cell responses to AZD1222 COVID-19 vaccine. TCRdb's table, derived via immunoSEQ multiplex PCR, lists solely in-frame clones and lacks some. The sample has fewer than 120,000 clones, less than 90% seen once. This sample comprised peripheral blood, obtained on day 0 of AZD1222 vaccination. These receptors were taken from an adult in good health.

Here the CDR3 DNA reads TGCAGCGTACAGGGTTGGAACACTGAAGCTTTCTTT. This translates into CSVQGWNTEAFF. This sequence joins TRBV29-1 and TRBJ1-1; tentatively, D is TRBD1 (6 bases). The V end lost 6 bases, the J end lost 1 base, and 9 bases lay between the germline ends. Germline CDR1 SQVTM, CDR2 ANQGSEA. This CDR3 has 12 amino acids. Filled out from reference TRBV29-1 and TRBJ1-1, the complete variable domain reads SAVISQKPSRDICQRGTSLTIQCQVDSQVTMMFWYRQQPGQSLTLIATANQGSEATYESGFVIDKFPISRPNLTFSTLTVSNMSPEDSSIYLCSVQGWNTEAFFGQGTRLTVV.

This chain uses TRBV7-2 with TRBJ1-2, with 7 bases that match TRBD1. The CDR3 sequence is 14 residues long. Trimming removed 2 bases from V and 5 bases from J; junction bases left unmatched: 5. CDR1 is SGHTA and CDR2 is FQGNSA in the germline V gene. CDR3 in amino acids: CASSLLGTAYGYTF. CDR3 sequence (DNA): TGTGCCAGCAGCTTACTTGGGACAGCGTATGGCTACACCTTC.

This clone was seen once. J is TRBJ2-3 and V is TRBV7-6, with D possibly TRBD1 on 5 matching bases. CDR1 is SGHVS, CDR2 FNYEAQ, per germline. This CDR3 comprises 16 residues. Trimming stripped 1 base from V and 4 bases from J, with 15 bases between. Here the CDR3 reads CASSLGAGKMADTQYF. The DNA of the CDR3 is TGTGCCAGCAGCTTAGGGGCAGGGAAGATGGCAGATACGCAGTATTTT.

This clone was counted a few times. The chain carries TRBV7-9 and TRBJ1-2, with D perhaps matching TRBD1 (5 bases). Germline CDR1 and CDR2: SEHNR and FQNEAQ (reference sequence). This CDR3 has 16 amino acids. Trimming left V 1 base short and J 0 bases short, with 12 bases between. The CDR3 DNA is TGTGCCAGCAGCTTAGAAGGTGACAGATCTAACTATGGCTACACCTTC. It yields the protein CASSLEGDRSNYGYTF.

Only one count was recorded for this clone. The chain recombines TRBV25-1 with TRBJ1-2, with 10 bases that match TRBD1. This CDR3 has 16 amino acids. Germline values: CDR1 MGHDK, CDR2 SYGVNS. V dropped 6 bases and J dropped 3; count of bases not matched to a gene: 10. The CDR3 region is CASRRGQGESDYGYTF. CDR3 nucleotides: TGTGCCAGCAGACGAGGACAGGGGGAAAGTGACTATGGCTACACCTTC.

The chain is built from TRBV13 and TRBJ2-7; TRBD2 matches 12 bases. The CDR3 length is 15 residues. Per the germline V gene, CDR1 is PRHDT and CDR2 is FYEKMQ (reference sequence). Trimming at V came to 2 bases and at J to 5 bases, leaving 4 bases not matched to a gene. For the CDR3, the DNA is TGTGCCAGCAGCTTACGACTAGCGGGAGCCAACGAGCAGTACTTC. Translation: CASSLRLAGANEQYF.

The rearrangement links TRBV7-9 to TRBJ2-7; TRBD2 matches 7 bases. This CDR3 region has 14 residues. Germline V gene sequence: CDR1 SEHNR, CDR2 FQNEAQ (reference sequence). V lost 8 bases, J lost 1 base, and 8 bases stayed unmatched. The CDR3 region is CASGRGSGSYEQYF. Written as DNA, the CDR3 is TGTGCCAGCGGGAGGGGTAGCGGATCCTACGAGCAGTACTTC.

The chain joins TRBV19 to TRBJ1-1; D may be TRBD1 (5 bases). In germline, CDR1 is LNHDA, CDR2 SQIVND (reference sequence). Trimming cost V 2 bases and J 8 bases, with 9 bases left between them. The CDR3 has 12 amino acids. The CDR3 region has the DNA TGTGCCAGTAGTATAAAAGAGGGGGAAGCTTTCTTT. It encodes CASSIKEGEAFF.

The CDR3 coding sequence is TGTGCCAGCAGTGAAGCGCCTCCGGGGCGGCAGCCCCAGCATTTT. Translating it yields CASSEAPPGRQPQHF. J is TRBJ1-5 and V is TRBV2; TRBD1 might be the D (5 bases). The CDR3 spans 15 residues. The germline gives CDR1 SNHLY, CDR2 FYNNEI. V was pared by 0 bases and J by 7 bases, with 13 bases between.

The rearrangement joins TRBV10-3 to TRBJ1-1; tentatively, D is TRBD1 (6 bases). CDR3 length: 14 residues. The ends were cut back, 7 bases at V and 0 bases at J, with 12 bases in the middle. Looked up from germline, CDR1 is ENHRY and CDR2 is SYGVKD. The DNA of the CDR3 is TGTGCCATCACCCGGACAGAGATGAACACTGAAGCTTTCTTT. Its translation is CAITRTEMNTEAFF.

The J gene is TRBJ1-6, the V gene TRBV19; perhaps TRBD1 as D (5 bases). The CDR3 length is 14 residues. Germline V gives CDR1 LNHDA, CDR2 SQIVND (reference sequence). The ends were cut back, 7 bases at V and 6 bases at J, with 13 bases in the middle. CDR3 sequence: CASTDWGGNSPLHF. The CDR3 DNA follows: TGTGCCAGTACCGACTGGGGGGGTAATTCACCCCTCCACTTT.

V usage is TRBV5-1 and J usage is TRBJ2-1, with 11 bases aligning to TRBD1. V was pared by 4 bases and J by 4 bases, with 4 bases of the junction left unmatched. CDR1 and CDR2 from the germline V gene are SGHRS and YFSETQ. The CDR3 runs to 15 residues. The CDR3 coding sequence is TGCGCCAGCAGCGCGGGACAGGGGGAGTACAATGAGCAGTTCTTC. The encoded protein is CASSAGQGEYNEQFF.

In DNA, the CDR3 is TGTGCCAGCAGGGAACTTAGCGGGAGCCGCACAGATACGCAGTATTTT. Protein: CASRELSGSRTDTQYF. The V gene is TRBV27, the J gene TRBJ2-3; 9 bases line up with TRBD2. The CDR3 loop spans 16 amino acids. The germline gives CDR1 MNHEY, CDR2 SMNVEV (reference sequence). Trimming at V came to 6 bases and at J to 1 base, leaving 8 bases not matched to a gene.

The rearrangement uses TRBV19 and TRBJ1-1, with D perhaps TRBD1 (6 bases). Per the germline V gene, CDR1 is LNHDA and CDR2 is SQIVND (reference sequence). V lost 5 bases to trimming and J lost 1 base, with 17 bases between them. This CDR3 has 16 residues. CDR3 amino acids: CASSRRSGGQNTEAFF. DNA of the CDR3: TGTGCCAGTAGTCGTAGATCGGGGGGCCAGAACACTGAAGCTTTCTTT.

The chain has TRBV12-3 or TRBV12-4 and TRBJ2-3, with D possibly being TRBD2 (6 bases). The CDR3 is made up of 12 amino acids. V lost 4 bases, J lost 9 bases, and 11 bases lay in between. CDR3 protein: CASSWGEWTQYF. The CDR3, as DNA: TGTGCCAGCAGTTGGGGGGAGTGGACGCAGTATTTT.

This clone was recorded once. The chain joins TRBV18 to TRBJ1-6, with 7 bases lining up with TRBD1. Germline V CDR1 and CDR2: KGHSH, LQKENI. V shed 3 bases and J 7 bases; nucleotides not matched to a gene: 6. The CDR3 consists of 15 residues. CDR3 DNA: TGTGCCAGCTCACCCAACAGGGGTGAGAATTCACCCCTCCACTTT. This translates into CASSPNRGENSPLHF. The variable domain in full, with the rest retrieved from reference TRBV18 and TRBJ1-6, is NAGVMQNPRHLVRRRGQEARLRCSPMKGHSHVYWYRQLPEEGLKFMVYLQKENIIDESGMPKERFSAEFPKEGPSILRIQQVVRGDSAAYFCASSPNRGENSPLHFGNGTRLTVT.

This clone has only a few counts. This CDR3 is also generated by other DNA sequences in the sample. The V call is TRBV5-5, the J call TRBJ1-2; D remains unclear. The CDR3 contains 12 residues. The ends were cut back, 0 bases at V and 5 bases at J, with 5 bases in the middle. Germline lookup yields CDR1 SGHKS and CDR2 YYEKEE (reference sequence). The CDR3 nucleotides are TGTGCCAGCAGCTTGGCTGTTTATGGCTACACCTTC. Translated: CASSLAVYGYTF. The full variable domain, completed using reference TRBV5-5 and TRBJ1-2, is DAGVTQSPTHLIKTRGQQVTLRCSPISGHKSVSWYQQVLGQGPQFIFQYYEKEERGRGNFPDRFSARQFPNYSSELNVNALLLGDSALYLCASSLAVYGYTFGSGTRLTVV.

A single count supports this clone. V is TRBV4-1 and J is TRBJ1-4; 9 nucleotides match TRBD1. Unmatched junction bases numbered 5, after V lost 4 bases and J lost 8 bases. The CDR3 length is 14 residues. Germline assignment: CDR1 MGHRA and CDR2 YSYEKL. The CDR3, as DNA: TGCGCCAGCAGCCCAACAGGGGGCGGCGAAAAACTGTTTTTT. It translates to CASSPTGGGEKLFF.

The chain recombines TRBV3-1 (or the pseudogene TRBV3-2) with TRBJ2-1; 10 bases align to TRBD2. CDR3 length: 16 residues. Per the germline V gene, CDR1 is LGHDT and CDR2 is YNNKEL (reference sequence). The V segment lost 1 base and the J segment 9 bases; nucleotides outside the gene matches: 9. In DNA form, the CDR3 reads TGTGCCAGCAGCCAAGTTCCAGCGGGGGGGGCCAGTGAGCAGTTCTTC. Its protein is CASSQVPAGGASEQFF.

The rearrangement links TRBV10-1 to TRBJ2-5; no definite D call. V gave up 0 bases and J gave up 4 bases, with 18 bases separating them. The CDR3 is 17 residues long. CDR1 is WNHNN and CDR2 is SYGVQD in the germline V gene (reference sequence). In DNA form, the CDR3 reads TGCGCCAGCAGTGAGTCGACTGGTCCCGCGGTTAGAGAGACCCAGTACTTC. Protein: CASSESTGPAVRETQYF.